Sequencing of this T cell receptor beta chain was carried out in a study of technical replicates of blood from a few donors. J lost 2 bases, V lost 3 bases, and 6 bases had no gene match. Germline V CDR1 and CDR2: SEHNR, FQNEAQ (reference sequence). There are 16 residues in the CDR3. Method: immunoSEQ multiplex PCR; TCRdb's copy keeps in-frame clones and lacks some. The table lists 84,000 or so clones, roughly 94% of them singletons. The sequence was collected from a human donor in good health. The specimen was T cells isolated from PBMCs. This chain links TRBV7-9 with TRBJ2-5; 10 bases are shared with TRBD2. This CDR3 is CASSFIAGGGQETQYF. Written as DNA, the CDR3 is TGTGCCAGCAGCTTCATAGCGGGAGGTGGACAAGAGACCCAGTACTTC.